The 22 T cell receptor beta chains presented below share a single source sample, sequenced in a study of cytomegalovirus exposure and HLA in healthy donors. PCR involved 60 Vbeta and 13 Jbeta primers. The repertoire was sequenced with immunoSEQ multiplex PCR; TCRdb's copy has only in-frame clones and lacks some. The sample carries under 200,000 clones, 86% recorded once. Source material: PBMCs. The source is a woman in her 30s in good health and CMV-seronegative.

This clone has only a few counts. The rearrangement joins TRBV5-1 to TRBJ2-5; D perhaps matches TRBD1 (6 bases). V was cut by 2 bases and J by 0 bases, with 8 bases left in between. This CDR3 has 14 amino acids. The germline V gene has CDR1 SGHRS and CDR2 YFSETQ. CDR3 loop: CASSFGTNQETQYF. CDR3 in DNA: TGCGCCAGCAGCTTCGGGACAAACCAAGAGACCCAGTACTTC. The variable domain in full, completed from reference TRBV5-1 and TRBJ2-5, reads KAGVTQTPRYLIKTRGQQVTLSCSPISGHRSVSWYQQTPGQGLQFLFEYFSETQRNKGNFPGRFSGRQFSNSRSEMNVSTLELGDSALYLCASSFGTNQETQYFGPGTRLLVL.

The chain employs TRBV7-6 and TRBJ2-7; 10 bases are a match to TRBD2. The CDR3 spans 16 residues. J gave up 3 bases and V 0 bases, and 5 bases lay outside the gene matches. Germline CDR1 is SGHVS and CDR2 is FNYEAQ. The CDR3 region is CASSLASGGQYYEQYF. In DNA form, the CDR3 reads TGTGCCAGCAGCTTAGCTAGCGGGGGGCAATACTACGAGCAGTACTTC. Looking up the rest from reference TRBV7-6 and TRBJ2-7 gives the full variable domain: GAGVSQSPRYKVTKRGQDVALRCDPISGHVSLYWYRQALGQGPEFLTYFNYEAQQDKSGLPNDRFSAERPEGSISTLTIQRTEQRDSAMYRCASSLASGGQYYEQYFGPGTRLTVT.

V and J are TRBV5-1 and TRBJ2-1; 7 positions match TRBD1. Looked up from germline, CDR1 is SGHRS and CDR2 is YFSETQ. The J segment lost 10 bases and the V segment lost 4 bases, leaving 8 bases of the junction unmatched. The CDR3 is 13 amino acids. CDR3: CASSLETGREQFF. The CDR3 DNA reads as TGCGCCAGCAGCCTAGAGACAGGGCGGGAGCAGTTCTTC.

J is TRBJ1-5 and V is TRBV28; D might be TRBD1 (6 bases). The CDR3 runs to 15 residues. Trimming shortened V by 3 bases and J by 1 base, and 10 bases separated the two germline ends. The germline gives CDR1 MDHEN, CDR2 SYDVKM. CDR3 protein: CASSLAGVSNQPQHF. CDR3 bases: TGTGCCAGCAGTTTGGCAGGGGTGAGCAATCAGCCCCAGCATTTT. The variable domain in full, completed from reference TRBV28 and TRBJ1-5, reads DVKVTQSSRYLVKRTGEKVFLECVQDMDHENMFWYRQDPGLGLRLIYFSYDVKMKEKGDIPEGYSVSREKKERFSLILESASTNQTSMYLCASSLAGVSNQPQHFGDGTRLSIL.

V usage is TRBV5-1 and J usage is TRBJ1-5; 7 bases are shared with TRBD1. The length of the CDR3 is 15 residues. Per germline, CDR1 SGHRS and CDR2 YFSETQ. With V trimmed by 4 bases and J by 9 bases, 13 bases remained unmatched. CDR3 residues: CASSDTPGGRRPQHF. The CDR3 nucleotides read TGCGCCAGCAGCGACACCCCAGGGGGGAGACGGCCCCAGCATTTT. Full variable domain (missing parts from reference TRBV5-1 and TRBJ1-5): KAGVTQTPRYLIKTRGQQVTLSCSPISGHRSVSWYQQTPGQGLQFLFEYFSETQRNKGNFPGRFSGRQFSNSRSEMNVSTLELGDSALYLCASSDTPGGRRPQHFGDGTRLSIL.

This clone has only a few counts. This chain links TRBV5-1 with TRBJ1-1; unclear D gene. There are 16 residues in the CDR3. Germline V gene data show CDR1 as SGHRS and CDR2 as YFSETQ. V was clipped by 4 bases and J by 1 base, with 17 bases between them. CDR3 DNA: TGCGCCAGCAGCATTGGCCGTGAGGGCGGGAACACTGAAGCTTTCTTT. As protein: CASSIGREGGNTEAFF.

The chain has TRBV6-1 and TRBJ2-7, with a weak D call TRBD1 (5 bases). Between the trimmed V and J ends, which lost 8 bases and 3 bases, there was a span of 14 bases. The CDR3 loop spans 13 amino acids. Germline V gives CDR1 MNHNS, CDR2 SASEGT. The CDR3: CASPSRDNYEQYF. CDR3 coding DNA: TGTGCCAGCCCCTCCAGGGATAACTACGAGCAGTACTTC.

This clone was detected once. This chain joins TRBV11-3 and TRBJ2-1; a possible D gene is TRBD2 (6 bases). V lost 4 bases, J lost 8 bases, and 15 bases lay in between. The CDR3 length is 14 residues. Germline V gene sequence: CDR1 SGHNT, CDR2 YENEEA. The CDR3 DNA reads as TGTGCCAGCAGCTACGCGGGAATGTACGATGAGCAGTTCTTC. Residues: CASSYAGMYDEQFF.

The genes are TRBV30 and TRBJ2-7; TRBD2 agrees at 11 bases. Germline V gene data show CDR1 as GTSNPN and CDR2 as SVGIG (reference sequence). V lost 4 bases to trimming and J lost 2 bases; unmatched junction nucleotides: 4. The CDR3 consists of 14 residues. CDR3 DNA sequence: TGTGCCTGGACCGGGACTAGCGGAACCTACGAGCAGTACTTC. This encodes CAWTGTSGTYEQYF. Together with reference TRBV30 and TRBJ2-7, the CDR3 gives the full variable domain: SQTIHQWPATLVQPVGSPLSLECTVEGTSNPNLYWYRQAAGRGLQLLFYSVGIGQISSEVPQNLSASRPQDRQFILSSKKLLLSDSGFYLCAWTGTSGTYEQYFGPGTRLTVT.

This clone was seen a single time. The chain recombines TRBV28 with TRBJ1-1, with 10 bases fitting TRBD1. The CDR3 totals 16 residues. Germline assignment: CDR1 MDHEN and CDR2 SYDVKM. Losses at the gene ends were 5 bases for V and 4 bases for J; bases not matched to a gene: 10. The CDR3, as DNA: TGTGCCAGCAGTCCGCCGACAGGGGGCTACGGCACTGAAGCTTTCTTT. It yields the protein CASSPPTGGYGTEAFF.

The rearrangement uses TRBV2 and TRBJ2-2; D might be TRBD2 (6 bases). Germline CDR1 and CDR2: SNHLY and FYNNEI. The germline V and J ends were trimmed by 7 bases and 1 base, with 10 bases remaining between them. This CDR3 comprises 14 residues. The CDR3: CASNGLQNTGELFF. The DNA of the CDR3 is TGTGCCAGCAACGGACTACAGAACACCGGGGAGCTGTTTTTT.

For the CDR3, the DNA is TGTGCCAGTACCACACAGGGTGCCGGGGAGCTGTTTTTT. This codes for CASTTQGAGELFF. The chain couples TRBV19 to TRBJ2-2; D might be TRBD1 (6 bases). This CDR3 comprises 13 residues. V was trimmed by 7 bases and J by 6 bases, leaving 12 bases between them. In germline, CDR1 is LNHDA, CDR2 SQIVND (reference sequence).

The V gene is TRBV4-2, the J gene TRBJ1-1, with D uncertain. The CDR3 has 17 amino acids. The V gene lost 1 base and the J gene lost 4 bases, with 19 bases spanning the gap. The germline CDR1 and CDR2 sequences are LGHNA and YNFKEQ. The CDR3: CASSQVIGGRPSTEAFF. The CDR3 DNA is TGTGCCAGCAGCCAAGTGATCGGCGGGCGACCCAGCACTGAAGCTTTCTTT.

The V gene is TRBV5-1, the J gene TRBJ2-5, with unresolved D. The CDR3 extends over 15 amino acids. V was cut by 4 bases and J by 2 bases, with 15 bases left in between. Germline values: CDR1 SGHRS, CDR2 YFSETQ. As DNA, the CDR3 is TGCGCCAGCAGCCTTCGACTCCGGCAGCAAGAGACCCAGTACTTC. Its translation is CASSLRLRQQETQYF.

This clone was detected only once. This chain uses TRBV7-2 with TRBJ2-1; 10 bases are a match to TRBD2. V gave up 5 bases and J gave up 7 bases; unmatched junction bases: 8. The germline gives CDR1 SGHTA, CDR2 FQGNSA. The CDR3 runs 15 residues. CDR3 in DNA: TGTGCCAGCAGCCTTGCTAGCGGGGGAGGGAATGAGCAGTTCTTC. It codes for CASSLASGGGNEQFF.

This clone occurred once. The chain recombines TRBV30 with TRBJ1-2, with TRBD1 matching over 7 bases. V lost 3 bases, J lost 11 bases, and 12 bases stayed unmatched. Germline loops: CDR1 GTSNPN, CDR2 SVGIG (reference sequence). The CDR3 sequence is 13 residues long. Here the CDR3 reads CAWSGGQESRYTF. The CDR3 DNA sequence: TGTGCCTGGAGCGGAGGACAGGAGAGTAGGTACACCTTC. Full variable domain (outside the CDR3, taken from reference TRBV30 and TRBJ1-2): SQTIHQWPATLVQPVGSPLSLECTVEGTSNPNLYWYRQAAGRGLQLLFYSVGIGQISSEVPQNLSASRPQDRQFILSSKKLLLSDSGFYLCAWSGGQESRYTFGSGTRLTVV.

This sequence joins TRBV7-9 and TRBJ1-2, with 7 bases fitting TRBD1. The V segment lost 2 bases and the J segment 6 bases; nucleotides outside the gene matches: 3. Germline lookup yields CDR1 SEHNR and CDR2 FQNEAQ (reference sequence). The CDR3 contains 13 residues. In DNA form, the CDR3 reads TGTGCCAGCAGCTTAACGACAGGGCATGGCTACACCTTC. Residues: CASSLTTGHGYTF.

In this sample, this clone turned up once. V gene TRBV5-1 combines with J gene TRBJ2-7; D unclear. V dropped 0 bases and J dropped 0 bases, with 7 bases sitting between them. The CDR3 sequence is 14 residues long. Germline-derived CDR1 and CDR2 are SGHRS and YFSETQ. The CDR3 loop reads CASSLGGNSYEQYF. The CDR3 region has the DNA TGCGCCAGCAGCTTGGGCGGCAACTCCTACGAGCAGTACTTC. The full variable domain, with the rest looked up from reference TRBV5-1 and TRBJ2-7, is KAGVTQTPRYLIKTRGQQVTLSCSPISGHRSVSWYQQTPGQGLQFLFEYFSETQRNKGNFPGRFSGRQFSNSRSEMNVSTLELGDSALYLCASSLGGNSYEQYFGPGTRLTVT.

The J gene is TRBJ2-3, the V gene TRBV2, with a possible D match to TRBD1 (5 bases). The CDR3 spans 14 residues. In germline, CDR1 is SNHLY, CDR2 FYNNEI. V was cut by 3 bases and J by 4 bases, with 11 bases left in between. CDR3 DNA: TGTGCCAGCAGTGAGCAGGGTTGGGCAGATACGCAGTATTTT. Amino acid sequence: CASSEQGWADTQYF.

V and J are TRBV28 and TRBJ2-2; D is ambiguous. Trimming took off 7 bases at V and 7 bases at J, with 13 bases between the two ends. The CDR3 loop spans 13 amino acids. Looked up from germline, CDR1 is MDHEN and CDR2 is SYDVKM. The CDR3 DNA sequence: TGTGCCAGCACAGGCCCCCCCAGCGGGGAGCTGTTTTTT. It yields the protein CASTGPPSGELFF.

V usage is TRBV6-1 and J usage is TRBJ1-1; 7 bases match TRBD1. With V trimmed by 8 bases and J by 6 bases, 9 bases remained unmatched. The germline gives CDR1 MNHNS, CDR2 SASEGT. The CDR3 has 13 residues. This CDR3 is CASSQQGFAEAFF. CDR3 sequence (DNA): TGTGCCAGCTCACAACAGGGGTTCGCTGAAGCTTTCTTT.

V is TRBV15 and J is TRBJ2-2; 8 bases are a match to TRBD1. Germline V gene data show CDR1 as LNHNV and CDR2 as YYDKDF (reference sequence). The CDR3 is 15 amino acids. V lost 6 bases and J lost 9; bases outside the gene matches: 12. CDR3 residues: CATSLGQESKRELFF. For the CDR3, the DNA is TGTGCCACCAGTTTGGGACAGGAATCCAAAAGGGAGCTGTTTTTT.